The 14 T cell receptor beta chains reported below all come from one sample, sequenced in a study of cytomegalovirus exposure and HLA in healthy donors. Assay: immunoSEQ multiplex PCR; the TCRdb copy retains only in-frame clones and omits some. Of 200,000 or so clones in the sample, 75% to 90% were seen once. Sample: PBMCs. These receptors were taken from a man younger than 35 in good health and CMV-seropositive.

The chain is built from TRBV28 and TRBJ2-6; 8 bases are shared with TRBD2. After removal of 4 bases from V and 3 bases from J, the junction contained 5 bases not matched to a gene. Germline V gives CDR1 MDHEN, CDR2 SYDVKM. The CDR3 contains 16 residues. The CDR3 sequence: CASSYPGGHGANVLTF. The CDR3 nucleotides are TGTGCCAGCAGTTATCCGGGGGGGCATGGGGCCAACGTCCTGACTTTC.

This rearrangement joins TRBV27 to TRBJ2-5; 7 positions agree with TRBD2. The germline V gene encodes CDR1 MNHEY and CDR2 SMNVEV (reference sequence). The CDR3 has 14 amino acids. After removal of 7 bases from V and 5 bases from J, the junction contained 10 bases not matched to a gene. The CDR3 DNA sequence: TGTGCCAGCACCAAACGGGGAGGGGCTGAGACCCAGTACTTC. Its translation: CASTKRGGAETQYF.

The CDR3 region has the DNA TGTGCCAGCAGCTCACCCCGGGTAGGCGGGCCTAGCTCCTACAATGAGCAGTTCTTC. Protein product: CASSSPRVGGPSSYNEQFF. The chain joins TRBV5-6 to TRBJ2-1; possible D gene TRBD2, 5 bases. Trimming stripped 3 bases from V and 0 bases from J, with 22 bases between. The CDR3 has 19 residues. Germline assignment: CDR1 SGHDT and CDR2 YYEEEE.

CDR3 DNA: TGTGCCAGCAGCCCCGGGACAGGGAACTACGAGCAGTACTTC. Amino acid sequence: CASSPGTGNYEQYF. The gene calls are TRBV9 and TRBJ2-7; 9 bases agree with TRBD1. The germline CDR1 and CDR2 sequences are SGDLS and YYNGEE. The V gene end was trimmed by 4 bases and the J gene end by 3 bases; junction bases not matched to a gene: 5. The CDR3 is made up of 14 amino acids.

This chain joins TRBV5-4 and TRBJ2-7; weak D call: TRBD2 (5 bases). CDR1 is SGHNT and CDR2 is YYREEE in the germline V gene (reference sequence). The CDR3 contains 16 residues. The V end was cut by 4 bases, the J end by 4 bases, with 21 bases between. The CDR3 loop reads CASSQERTLKVYEQYF. The CDR3 coding sequence is TGTGCCAGCAGCCAAGAACGGACTCTAAAAGTGTACGAGCAGTACTTC.

This chain joins TRBV28 and TRBJ1-2, with 7 nucleotides matching TRBD1. The CDR3 is 16 amino acids. From germline, CDR1 is MDHEN and CDR2 SYDVKM. V trimming: 2 bases; J trimming: 8 bases; junction bases outside the gene matches: 14. CDR3 protein: CASSLVKRGRSAGYTF. The DNA of the CDR3 is TGTGCCAGCAGTTTAGTGAAGAGGGGGCGCTCAGCCGGCTACACCTTC.

The gene calls are TRBV2 and TRBJ2-3; 7 nucleotides agree with TRBD2. The trim removed 6 bases at V and 2 bases at J, leaving 8 bases unmatched. Germline-derived CDR1 and CDR2 are SNHLY and FYNNEI. The CDR3 sequence is 15 residues long. The CDR3 DNA reads TGTGCCAGCAGGCCCACTAGCGCCCTCACAGATACGCAGTATTTT. It encodes CASRPTSALTDTQYF.

The V call is TRBV28, the J call TRBJ2-7, with D possibly TRBD2 on 6 matching bases. Per germline, CDR1 MDHEN and CDR2 SYDVKM. The CDR3 is 18 amino acids. V was clipped by 4 bases and J by 0 bases, with 22 bases between them. CDR3 nucleotide sequence: TGTGCCAGCAGTTCCGGGACTCTTGCGCAATTAACCTCCTACGAGCAGTACTTC. It translates to CASSSGTLAQLTSYEQYF.

The chain recombines TRBV7-8 with TRBJ2-3, with D tentatively TRBD2 (6 bases). V was clipped by 5 bases and J by 2 bases, with 20 bases between them. This CDR3 region has 17 residues. Germline V gene lookup returns CDR1 SGHVS and CDR2 FQNEAQ. The DNA of the CDR3 is TGTGCCAGCAGCCCCCTATCACTAGCCTTTAACACAGATACGCAGTATTTT. Translated: CASSPLSLAFNTDTQYF.

The chain combines TRBV30 with TRBJ2-2, with D perhaps TRBD2 (6 bases). The CDR3 is 15 residues long. Per germline, CDR1 GTSNPN and CDR2 SVGIG (reference sequence). Deletions cut 1 base from V and 3 bases from J, with 12 bases between. The CDR3 nucleotides read TGTGCCTGGAGTGGGGGGGAGTGGTACACCGGGGAGCTGTTTTTT. It is translated as CAWSGGEWYTGELFF.

V gene TRBV19 combines with J gene TRBJ2-7; D unclear. Trimming removed 3 bases at V and 3 bases at J, with 12 bases between. Per the germline V gene, CDR1 is LNHDA and CDR2 is SQIVND (reference sequence). The CDR3 is 14 amino acids. The CDR3 protein is CASSMVAGNYEQYF. The CDR3 DNA reads TGTGCCAGTAGTATGGTGGCAGGCAACTACGAGCAGTACTTC.

The chain carries TRBV10-3 and TRBJ1-1; possible D gene TRBD1, 5 bases. The germline V gene encodes CDR1 ENHRY and CDR2 SYGVKD. The CDR3 is 14 amino acids. The germline V and J ends were trimmed by 3 bases and 0 bases, with 8 bases remaining between them. CDR3 sequence (DNA): TGTGCCATCAGTGATCTGGGGCTGAACACTGAAGCTTTCTTT. Its protein is CAISDLGLNTEAFF.

The table lists this clone with many counts. The chain employs TRBV19 and TRBJ2-7, with D possibly TRBD2 on 8 matching bases. The CDR3 consists of 16 residues. Germline V gene data show CDR1 as LNHDA and CDR2 as SQIVND (reference sequence). Trimming stripped 2 bases from V and 6 bases from J, with 20 bases between. CDR3 nucleotide sequence: TGTGCCAGTAGTATAAGAGCGGGGGCCCAGGGGGGCGAGCAGTACTTC. The encoded protein is CASSIRAGAQGGEQYF.

The CDR3 protein is CASSAGQGPGEQYF. The CDR3 nucleotides read TGTGCCAGCAGCGCCGGACAGGGGCCCGGCGAGCAGTACTTC. The chain joins TRBV9 to TRBJ2-7, with TRBD1 matching 9 bases. The germline V gene has CDR1 SGDLS and CDR2 YYNGEE. The CDR3 sequence is 14 residues long. The V gene end was trimmed by 3 bases and the J gene end by 6 bases; junction bases not matched to a gene: 7.